This T cell receptor (beta chain) comes out of a study of response to subunit inactivated influenza vaccine. This clonotype has more than one count but fewer than ten. Its antigen is undetermined. V lost 2 bases and J 4 bases, leaving 9 bases between the germline ends. CDR1 is MNHEY, CDR2 SMNVEV, per germline (reference sequence). The CDR3 runs 15 residues. Via MiXCR, TCRdb re-called the RT-PCR reads, giving one row per CDR3 protein. This sample has hundreds of thousands of distinct CDR3 sequences; roughly 18% occur once, and the top ten carry under 13%. Study conclusions and caveats: There was a suggestion from the authors that each seasonal influenza vaccination recruits few new T cells.

This receptor was taken from a man aged 50 to 60 who received an inactivated influenza vaccine. Sequencing used PBMCs from blood, obtained roughly 5 days after vaccination. This chain links TRBV27 with TRBJ1-6; D uncertain. The CDR3 nucleotides are TGTGCCAGCAGTTTAGAGGGAATGTATAATTCACCCCTCCACTTT. Translating gives CASSLEGMYNSPLHF.